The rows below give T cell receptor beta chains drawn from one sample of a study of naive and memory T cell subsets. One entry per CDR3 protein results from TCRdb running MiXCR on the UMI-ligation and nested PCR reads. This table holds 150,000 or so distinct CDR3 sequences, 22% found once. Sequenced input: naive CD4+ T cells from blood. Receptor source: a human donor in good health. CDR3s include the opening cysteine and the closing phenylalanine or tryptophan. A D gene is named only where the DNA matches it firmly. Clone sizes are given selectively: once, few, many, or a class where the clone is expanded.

TGCAGTGCTAGAGGGGGCCAAGCGGGCCCACTTTACGAGCAGTACTTC CSARGGQAGPLYEQYF TRBJ2-7 many NA TRBV20-1
TGCAGTGCTATAAACCGGGACAGGGGAACAGATACGCAGTATTTT CSAINRDRGTDTQYF TRBJ2-3 few TRBD1 TRBV20-1
TGCAGCGTTGACCCGACAGGGAGCTCCTACGAGCAGTACTTC CSVDPTGSSYEQYF TRBJ2-7 NA TRBD1 TRBV29-1
TGTGCCAGTAGTATCGTCGGAACTGACGATGAGCAGTTCTTC CASSIVGTDDEQFF TRBJ2-1 few NA TRBV19
TGTGCCTGGAGGATCGGTAACTACGAGCAGTACTTC CAWRIGNYEQYF TRBJ2-7 NA NA TRBV30
TGTGCCATCAGGTTAGCGGGAGTTAGAGGGAACAATGAGCAGTTCTTC CAIRLAGVRGNNEQFF TRBJ2-1 NA TRBD2 TRBV10-3
TGTGCCAGCAGTCACACCCGACGGAGCTCCTACGAGCAGTACTTC CASSHTRRSSYEQYF TRBJ2-7 NA NA TRBV12-3/TRBV12-4
TGTGCCAGCAGCTTAAAGCAGCGTGGTGAGCAGTTCTTC CASSLKQRGEQFF TRBJ2-1 once NA TRBV7-6
TGTGCCAGCAGAAACTTGGACAGATACAATGAGCAGTTCTTC CASRNLDRYNEQFF TRBJ2-1 NA NA TRBV6-6
TGCGCCAGCAGCTTGGCTGCAACATCGGACATTCAGTACTTC CASSLAATSDIQYF TRBJ2-4 NA NA TRBV5-1
TGTGCCACCTCCGCCGGGGCTAACTATGGCTACACCTTC CATSAGANYGYTF TRBJ1-2 NA NA TRBV24-1
TGTGCCAGCAGCCAAGGGGGACTAGCGGGAGTTGATGAGCAGTTCTTC CASSQGGLAGVDEQFF TRBJ2-1 NA TRBD2 TRBV3-1
TGTGCCAGCACCAGGCGGGGAGATACGCAGTATTTT CASTRRGDTQYF TRBJ2-3 NA NA TRBV28
TGTGCCAGCTCACCACCGGGTGCGAACACCGGGGAGCTGTTTTTT CASSPPGANTGELFF TRBJ2-2 NA NA TRBV18
TGCAGTGCTTTAGCGGGAGGGCCGGAAAACGAGCAGTACTTC CSALAGGPENEQYF TRBJ2-7 NA TRBD2 TRBV20-1
TGCAGCGTTGCGGGTCGAGGCGGGGAGCTGTTTTTT CSVAGRGGELFF TRBJ2-2 many NA TRBV29-1
TGTGCCAGCAGCCTTCGAAGGACAGGGGGGTACGAGCAGTACTTC CASSLRRTGGYEQYF TRBJ2-7 many TRBD1 TRBV3-1
TGCAGCGTTGAGGGGGGCGAGGCCTTC CSVEGGEAF TRBJ1-2 few NA TRBV29-1
TGTGCCAGCAGCCAAGGTCCCGGAAGCTATGGCTACACCTTC CASSQGPGSYGYTF TRBJ1-2 NA NA TRBV3-1
TGTGCCAGCAGTTACTCGTATACGGGGGTAAACACTGAAGCTTTCTTT CASSYSYTGVNTEAFF TRBJ1-1 many NA TRBV6-5
TGTGCCAGCAGGGGACAGGGAGAGACCCAGTACTTC CASRGQGETQYF TRBJ2-5 few TRBD1 TRBV6-5
TGTGCCAGCAGTCTCGATGGGCGCGGCAATCAGCCCCAGCATTTT CASSLDGRGNQPQHF TRBJ1-5 many NA TRBV12-3/TRBV12-4
TGCGCCAGCAGCTGGGGGGACAGGGCGTACTTC CASSWGDRAYF TRBJ2-7 few TRBD1 TRBV5-1
TGTGCCAGCAGCCAATTAGTGGGACCGACCGGGGAGCTGTTTTTT CASSQLVGPTGELFF TRBJ2-2 few NA TRBV16
TGTGCCAGCAGCTTGGCCCCAGCCACCTATGGCTACACCTTC CASSLAPATYGYTF TRBJ1-2 many NA TRBV5-6
TGTGCCAGCAGTTTAGAACCCGGGTTCTACGAGCAGTACTTC CASSLEPGFYEQYF TRBJ2-7 few NA TRBV12-3/TRBV12-4
TGCGCCAGCAGCTCTCGGACAGGGACGAACACCGGGGAGCTGTTTTTT CASSSRTGTNTGELFF TRBJ2-2 NA TRBD1 TRBV4-3
TGTGCCAGCAGCCCCTACGGGAGAGCTGCAATGAACACTGAAGCTTTCTTT CASSPYGRAAMNTEAFF TRBJ1-1 NA NA TRBV9
TGTGCCAGCAGTTCCGCTGGGACAGCCACTGAAGCTTTCTTT CASSSAGTATEAFF TRBJ1-1 few TRBD1 TRBV27
TGTGCCAGCAGCTTAACCCCGACTAGCGGGAGGTTGGATGAGCAGTTCTTC CASSLTPTSGRLDEQFF TRBJ2-1 NA TRBD2 TRBV7-2
TGTGCCAGCAGCTTAGCCCGAGAAAAACTGTTTTTT CASSLAREKLFF TRBJ1-4 NA NA TRBV7-9
TGTGCCAGCAGTCGGGACAGGATCTCCTACGAGCAGTACTTC CASSRDRISYEQYF TRBJ2-7 many TRBD1 TRBV6-5
TGTGCCAGCACCATTGACCGCGTGAGGCCCCAGCATTTT CASTIDRVRPQHF TRBJ1-5 NA NA TRBV12-3/TRBV12-4
TGCAGCGGAGGATGGGGCTCGGTAGGGGGTGAGCAGTTCTTC CSGGWGSVGGEQFF TRBJ2-1 few NA TRBV29-1
TGTGCCAGTAGCCTGGACAGCCAGTACGAGCAGTACTTC CASSLDSQYEQYF TRBJ2-7 NA NA TRBV19
TGCGCCAGCAGCGAGGCTAGCAGGAGCTCCTACAATGAGCAGTTCTTC CASSEASRSSYNEQFF TRBJ2-1 NA NA TRBV5-1
TGTGCCATCAGTGAGCGCTCCTACGAGCAGTACTTC CAISERSYEQYF TRBJ2-7 few NA TRBV10-3
TGTGCCAGCAGTCAATTTCTGAGGGACCGCACAGATACGCAGTATTTT CASSQFLRDRTDTQYF TRBJ2-3 NA NA TRBV14
TGTGCCAGCAGCTTAACAGGGGACTCACCCCTCCACTTT CASSLTGDSPLHF TRBJ1-6 NA TRBD1 TRBV25-1
TGTGCCAGCAGCAACGACAGGGTGTATGGCTACACCTTC CASSNDRVYGYTF TRBJ1-2 many TRBD1 TRBV6-2/TRBV6-3
TGTGCCAGCAGCCGTCGGGAGGGCCGGGATGAGCAGTTCTTC CASSRREGRDEQFF TRBJ2-1 NA TRBD2 TRBV7-8
TGCGCCAGCAGCCAAGATAGGACTTCCTCCCTGACTGAGCAGTTCTTC CASSQDRTSSLTEQFF TRBJ2-1 many NA TRBV4-1
TGTGCCAGCAGTTACCACCCGGCGGGGGGCACTCAGAATGGCTACACCTTC CASSYHPAGGTQNGYTF TRBJ1-2 few NA TRBV6-5
TGTGCCTGGAGAATGTTGGACTCTGCCTACAATGAGCAGTTCTTC CAWRMLDSAYNEQFF TRBJ2-1 NA NA TRBV30
TGTGCCAGCAGCGTAACAAGCGGGAGTCGCAATGAGCAGTTCTTC CASSVTSGSRNEQFF TRBJ2-1 NA TRBD2 TRBV9
TGTGCCAGCAGTTATTCTAGCAATCAGCCCCAGCATTTT CASSYSSNQPQHF TRBJ1-5 NA NA TRBV6-2/TRBV6-3
TGTGCCAGCAGCTCCGATGGCCCAAACTATGGCTACACCTTC CASSSDGPNYGYTF TRBJ1-2 NA NA TRBV7-9
TGTGCCAGCTCACCAGGGCGCGGGAGCTCCTACGAGCAGTACTTC CASSPGRGSSYEQYF TRBJ2-7 NA TRBD2 TRBV18
TGCAGCGTTGAAGATCGAGGGACAGGGCACTACGAGCAGTACTTC CSVEDRGTGHYEQYF TRBJ2-7 NA TRBD1 TRBV29-1
TGCAGTGCTAGGGCCACCGGGGAGCTGTTTTTT CSARATGELFF TRBJ2-2 many NA TRBV20-1
TGTGCCAGCAGCCTGGGACGACAGGGCCCCCCCAACTTC CASSLGRQGPPNF TRBJ2-1 many TRBD1 TRBV7-2